The 3 T cell receptor beta chains presented below share a single source sample, sequenced in a study of cytomegalovirus exposure and HLA in healthy donors. The method was immunoSEQ multiplex PCR; TCRdb's version includes in-frame clones alone and lacks a portion of them. The sample has over 100,000 clones, 88% seen once; the top ten hold about 2%. Source material: PBMCs. The receptors shown here come from a woman between 18 and 29 years old in good health and CMV-seronegative.

This rearrangement joins TRBV19 to TRBJ2-7; 7 bases map to TRBD1. The V gene's germline CDR1 is LNHDA and CDR2 SQIVND (reference sequence). After removal of 4 bases from V and 2 bases from J, the junction contained 8 bases not matched to a gene. The CDR3 runs 15 residues. The CDR3 is CASSTRNRGTYEQYF. The CDR3 region has the DNA TGTGCCAGTAGTACTAGGAACAGGGGTACCTACGAGCAGTACTTC.

The rearrangement joins TRBV6-5 to TRBJ2-6, with D perhaps TRBD2 (5 bases). CDR1 and CDR2 from the germline V gene are MNHEY and SVGAGI. CDR3 size: 15 residues. V lost 3 bases, J lost 1 base, and 7 bases lay in between. The CDR3 nucleotides are TGTGCCAGCAGTTATCGGGGATCTGGGGCCAACGTCCTGACTTTC. Protein: CASSYRGSGANVLTF.

CDR3: CASSVGGGGTSGHTQYF. The CDR3 bases are TGTGCCAGCAGCGTAGGTGGAGGTGGGACTAGCGGGCATACGCAGTATTTT. The J gene is TRBJ2-3, the V gene TRBV9; 12 bases map to TRBD2. The CDR3 length is 17 residues. CDR1 is SGDLS, CDR2 YYNGEE, per germline. The junction had 9 bases not matched to a gene; V was cut back by 0 bases and J by 7 bases. Combining the CDR3 with reference TRBV9 and TRBJ2-3 gives the whole variable domain DSGVTQTPKHLITATGQRVTLRCSPRSGDLSVYWYQQSLDQGLQFLIQYYNGEERAKGNILERFSAQQFPDLHSELNLSSLELGDSALYFCASSVGGGGTSGHTQYFGPGTRLTVL.